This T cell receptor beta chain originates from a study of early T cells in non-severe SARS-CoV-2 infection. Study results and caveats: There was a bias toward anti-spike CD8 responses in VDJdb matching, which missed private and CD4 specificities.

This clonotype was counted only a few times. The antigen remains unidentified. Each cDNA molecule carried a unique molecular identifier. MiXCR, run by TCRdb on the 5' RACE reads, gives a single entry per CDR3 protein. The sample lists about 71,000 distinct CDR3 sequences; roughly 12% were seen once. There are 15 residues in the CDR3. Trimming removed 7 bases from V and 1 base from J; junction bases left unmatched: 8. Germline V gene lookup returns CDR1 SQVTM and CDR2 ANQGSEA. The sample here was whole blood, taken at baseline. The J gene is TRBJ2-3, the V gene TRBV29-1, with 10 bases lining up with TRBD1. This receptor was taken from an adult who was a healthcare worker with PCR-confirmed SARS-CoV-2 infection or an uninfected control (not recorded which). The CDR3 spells CSGATGGRGTDTQYF. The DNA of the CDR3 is TGCAGCGGCGCGACAGGGGGCAGGGGCACAGATACGCAGTATTTT.